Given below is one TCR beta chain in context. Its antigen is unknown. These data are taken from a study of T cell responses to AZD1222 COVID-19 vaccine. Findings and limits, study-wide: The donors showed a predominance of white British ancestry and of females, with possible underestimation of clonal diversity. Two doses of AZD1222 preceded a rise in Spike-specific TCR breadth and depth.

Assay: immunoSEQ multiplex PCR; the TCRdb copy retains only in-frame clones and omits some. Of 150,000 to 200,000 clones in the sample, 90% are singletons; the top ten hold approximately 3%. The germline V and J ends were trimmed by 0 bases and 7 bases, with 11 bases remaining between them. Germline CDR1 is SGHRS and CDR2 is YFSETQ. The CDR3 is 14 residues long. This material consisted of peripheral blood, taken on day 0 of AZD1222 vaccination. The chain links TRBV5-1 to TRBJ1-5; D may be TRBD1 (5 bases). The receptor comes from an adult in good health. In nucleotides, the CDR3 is TGCGCCAGCAGCTTGGGGGGGGAAGGACAGCCCCAGCATTTT. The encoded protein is CASSLGGEGQPQHF.